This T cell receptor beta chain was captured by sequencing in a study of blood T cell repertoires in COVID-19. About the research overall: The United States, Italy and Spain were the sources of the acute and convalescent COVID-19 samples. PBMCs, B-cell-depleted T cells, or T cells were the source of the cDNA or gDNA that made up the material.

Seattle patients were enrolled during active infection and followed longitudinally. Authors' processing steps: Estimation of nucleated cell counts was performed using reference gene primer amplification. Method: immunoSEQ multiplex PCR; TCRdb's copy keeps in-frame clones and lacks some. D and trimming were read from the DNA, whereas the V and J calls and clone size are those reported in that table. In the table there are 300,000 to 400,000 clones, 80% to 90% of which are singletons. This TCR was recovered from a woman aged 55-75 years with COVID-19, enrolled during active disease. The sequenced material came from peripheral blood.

The CDR3 reads CASSTRRLDTQYF. The DNA of the CDR3 is TGTGCCAGTAGTACTCGCCGGTTAGATACGCAGTATTTT. The V gene is TRBV19, the J gene TRBJ2-3; D not resolved. Trimming removed 4 bases at V and 5 bases at J, with 10 bases between. Germline CDR1 is LNHDA and CDR2 is SQIVND (reference sequence). CDR3 length equals 13 residues.